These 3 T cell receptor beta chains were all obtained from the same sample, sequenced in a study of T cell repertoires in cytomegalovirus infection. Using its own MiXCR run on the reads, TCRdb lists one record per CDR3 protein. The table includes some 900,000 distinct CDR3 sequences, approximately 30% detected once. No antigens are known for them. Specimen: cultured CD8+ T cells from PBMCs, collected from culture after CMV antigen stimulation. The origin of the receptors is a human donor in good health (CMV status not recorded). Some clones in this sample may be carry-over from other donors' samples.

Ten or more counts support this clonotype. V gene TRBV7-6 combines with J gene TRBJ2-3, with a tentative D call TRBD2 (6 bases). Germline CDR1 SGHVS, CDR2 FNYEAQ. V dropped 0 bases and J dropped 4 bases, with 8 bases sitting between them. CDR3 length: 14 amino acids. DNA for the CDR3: TGTGCCAGCAGCTTAGCGGGGGGTGCAGATACGCAGTATTTT. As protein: CASSLAGGADTQYF.

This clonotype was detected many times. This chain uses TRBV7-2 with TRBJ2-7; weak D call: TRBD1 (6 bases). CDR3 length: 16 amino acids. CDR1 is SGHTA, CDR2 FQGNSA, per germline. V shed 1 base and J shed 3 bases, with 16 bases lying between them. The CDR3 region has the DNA TGTGCCAGCAGCTTAGGGATCTTGGACAGCGACTACGAGCAGTACTTC. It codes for CASSLGILDSDYEQYF.

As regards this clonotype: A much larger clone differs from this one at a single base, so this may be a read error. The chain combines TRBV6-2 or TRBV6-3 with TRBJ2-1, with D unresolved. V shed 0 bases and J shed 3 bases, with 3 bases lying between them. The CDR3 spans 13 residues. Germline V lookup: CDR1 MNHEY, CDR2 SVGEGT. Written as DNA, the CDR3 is TGTGCCAGCAGTTACTCGAACTACAATGAGCAGTTCTTC. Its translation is CASSYSNYNEQFF.